Shown below are 29 T cell receptor beta chains from a single sample sequenced in a study of a mutant IDH1 vaccine in newly diagnosed glioma. The time point is: baseline, week 1 (first vaccination visit). The treatment denotes: pre-vaccination baseline after standard-of-care therapy. TCRdb's table, derived via immunoSEQ multiplex PCR, lists solely in-frame clones and lacks some. The sample contains 65,000 to 70,000 clones, approximately 83% of which appear only once. Material: PBMCs, obtained from a glioma patient treated with radiotherapy, temozolomide or both. The origin of the receptors is a man aged 25-45 years with glioma.

This sequence joins TRBV5-6 and TRBJ2-5; D uncertain. In germline, CDR1 is SGHDT, CDR2 YYEEEE. The V and J ends lost 0 bases and 8 bases respectively, with 5 bases between them. The CDR3 sequence is 11 residues long. This CDR3 reads CASSLVETQYF. CDR3 sequence (DNA): TGTGCCAGCAGCTTGGTGGAAACCCAGTACTTC.

The chain couples TRBV25-1 to TRBJ1-1; TRBD1 matches 7 bases. V trimming: 3 bases; J trimming: 0 bases; junction bases outside the gene matches: 7. CDR3 length: 16 residues. Germline-derived CDR1 and CDR2 are MGHDK and SYGVNS. The CDR3 region has the DNA TGTGCCAGCAGTGACTCCGGGACAGCCATGAACACTGAAGCTTTCTTT. Translated, it gives CASSDSGTAMNTEAFF.

The chain couples TRBV6-5 to TRBJ1-2; D is ambiguous. This CDR3 region has 13 residues. Germline loops: CDR1 MNHEY, CDR2 SVGAGI. The germline V and J ends were trimmed by 5 bases and 6 bases, with 13 bases remaining between them. CDR3 sequence (DNA): TGTGCCAGCAGTCCGTTCGGGGTGGATGGCTACACCTTC. This codes for CASSPFGVDGYTF.

In nucleotides, the CDR3 is TGCGCCAGCAGCTTGGACAGGGGTGGCGGCTACACCTTC. As protein: CASSLDRGGGYTF. This rearrangement joins TRBV5-1 to TRBJ1-2; 7 bases are shared with TRBD1. V was clipped by 0 bases and J by 8 bases; unmatched bases: 4. CDR1 is SGHRS and CDR2 is YFSETQ in the germline V gene. The CDR3 has 13 amino acids.

The chain is built from TRBV19 and TRBJ1-3; D not resolved. Per germline, CDR1 LNHDA and CDR2 SQIVND (reference sequence). Trimming left V 5 bases short and J 2 bases short, with 7 bases between. The CDR3 length is 13 residues. The CDR3: CASSFGAGNTIYF. The DNA for the CDR3 is TGTGCCAGTAGTTTTGGGGCTGGAAACACCATATATTTT.

This clone has a single count. J is TRBJ2-1 and V is TRBV6-5; D remains ambiguous. V was clipped by 7 bases and J by 5 bases, with 9 bases between them. The CDR3 covers 12 residues. Germline V CDR1 and CDR2: MNHEY, SVGAGI. In nucleotides, the CDR3 is TGTGCCAGCATCGGCCGGGACAATGAGCAGTTCTTC. Protein sequence: CASIGRDNEQFF.

The chain joins TRBV2 to TRBJ1-5; D not certain. CDR3 length: 14 residues. From germline, CDR1 is SNHLY and CDR2 FYNNEI. The V and J ends lost 7 bases and 0 bases respectively, with 10 bases between them. CDR3 DNA: TGTGCCAGCAACTTAGGGTATAGCAATCAGCCCCAGCATTTT. Translated: CASNLGYSNQPQHF.

The genes are TRBV19 and TRBJ1-6; 7 bases line up with TRBD1. V gave up 6 bases and J gave up 5 bases; unmatched junction bases: 7. CDR3 length: 15 residues. Germline CDR1 is LNHDA and CDR2 is SQIVND (reference sequence). The CDR3 region is CASRTGNGHNSPLHF. As DNA, the CDR3 is TGTGCCAGTAGGACAGGGAATGGCCATAATTCACCCCTCCACTTT.

Turning to this clone: An end of the junction does not agree with germline; a read error may underlie this. The chain combines TRBV18 with TRBJ1-4, with D tentatively TRBD1 (5 bases). CDR1 and CDR2 from the germline V gene are KGHSH and LQKENI. The CDR3 is made up of 13 amino acids. CDR3 sequence: CASLPGSNEKLFF. CDR3 in DNA: TGTGCCAGCTTACCAGGGTCTAATGAAAAACTGTTTTTT.

This clone was seen a few times. J is TRBJ2-3 and V is TRBV9; D gene unclear. Trimming removed 3 bases from V and 2 bases from J, with 7 bases in between. This CDR3 has 13 residues. Germline V gene data show CDR1 as SGDLS and CDR2 as YYNGEE. CDR3 bases: TGTGCCAGCAGCGGTCCCCCCACAGATACGCAGTATTTT. It encodes CASSGPPTDTQYF.

V gene TRBV5-6 combines with J gene TRBJ1-6, with TRBD1 identical over 7 bases. With V trimmed by 4 bases and J by 2 bases, 9 bases remained unmatched. This CDR3 spans 17 amino acids. Germline V gene data show CDR1 as SGHDT and CDR2 as YYEEEE. CDR3 coding DNA: TGTGCCAGCAGCCAGGGGGGACAGAAGACCTATAATTCACCCCTCCACTTT. Protein: CASSQGGQKTYNSPLHF.

V is TRBV9 and J is TRBJ2-7, with D possibly matching TRBD1 (5 bases). Germline V gives CDR1 SGDLS, CDR2 YYNGEE. The CDR3 length is 15 residues. V lost 4 bases to trimming and J lost 6 bases, with 20 bases between them. As DNA, the CDR3 is TGTGCCAGCAGCCCGCCGGACACCTCTACCCGCGAGCAGTACTTC. It codes for CASSPPDTSTREQYF.

The chain is built from TRBV6-1 and TRBJ1-5; D not resolved. Germline CDR1 MNHNS, CDR2 SASEGT. V gave up 3 bases and J gave up 1 base, with 13 bases separating them. CDR3 length equals 16 residues. CDR3 nucleotides: TGTGCCAGCAGTGAGTACCAGAAGCGGAGCAATCAGCCCCAGCATTTT. It encodes CASSEYQKRSNQPQHF.

The J gene is TRBJ1-2, the V gene TRBV6-5, with TRBD1 matching over 9 bases. Unmatched junction bases numbered 5, after V lost 2 bases and J lost 7 bases. The CDR3 is made up of 14 amino acids. Germline CDR1 reads MNHEY; CDR2 reads SVGAGI. CDR3 coding DNA: TGTGCCAGCAGTTACGCCGGACAGGGGTCTGGCTACACCTTC. It encodes CASSYAGQGSGYTF.

The CDR3 spells CASSLVGGIYEQYF. CDR3 in DNA: TGCGCCAGCAGCTTGGTCGGGGGGATCTACGAGCAGTACTTC. V is TRBV5-1 and J is TRBJ2-7; 7 nucleotides agree with TRBD2. Germline-derived CDR1 and CDR2 are SGHRS and YFSETQ. The length of the CDR3 is 14 residues. V shed 0 bases and J 3 bases; nucleotides not matched to a gene: 3. The complete variable domain, with remaining parts taken from reference TRBV5-1 and TRBJ2-7, reads KAGVTQTPRYLIKTRGQQVTLSCSPISGHRSVSWYQQTPGQGLQFLFEYFSETQRNKGNFPGRFSGRQFSNSRSEMNVSTLELGDSALYLCASSLVGGIYEQYFGPGTRLTVT.

The rearrangement links TRBV5-1 to TRBJ2-5, with D perhaps TRBD1 (6 bases). In germline, CDR1 is SGHRS, CDR2 YFSETQ. V lost 5 bases and J lost 1, with 9 bases in between. CDR3 length equals 13 residues. The CDR3 sequence: CASRQTGQETQYF. As DNA, the CDR3 is TGCGCCAGCAGGCAGACAGGCCAAGAGACCCAGTACTTC.

The V gene is TRBV15, the J gene TRBJ2-2; 7 bases map to TRBD1. Germline values: CDR1 LNHNV, CDR2 YYDKDF (reference sequence). CDR3 length: 20 residues. The V and J ends lost 5 bases and 4 bases, in that order; junction bases with no gene match: 22. CDR3 DNA sequence: TGTGCCACCAGCGGGCCGAGGGGGACAGATCCCCTTAGTTCCACCGGGGAGCTGTTTTTT. Protein: CATSGPRGTDPLSSTGELFF.

CDR3 sequence (DNA): TGCGCCAGCAGCCAACTAGCCGGGAGGGCTAATGAAAAACTGTTTTTT. This gives the protein CASSQLAGRANEKLFF. This sequence joins TRBV4-1 and TRBJ1-4; no reliable D call. The CDR3 runs to 16 residues. Looked up from germline, CDR1 is MGHRA and CDR2 is YSYEKL. V gave up 2 bases and J gave up 3 bases, with 13 bases separating them.

The chain links TRBV28 to TRBJ1-1; 7 nucleotides match TRBD1. Germline V gene data show CDR1 as MDHEN and CDR2 as SYDVKM. The CDR3 spans 17 residues. Losses at the gene ends were 2 bases for V and 4 bases for J; bases not matched to a gene: 13. The CDR3 here is CASSLNVFRQGITEAFF. As DNA, the CDR3 is TGTGCCAGCAGTTTAAATGTATTTCGACAGGGTATCACTGAAGCTTTCTTT.

This sequence joins TRBV29-1 and TRBJ1-4, with a tentative D call TRBD1 (6 bases). This CDR3 contains 15 residues. V was pared by 1 base and J by 4 bases, with 13 bases between. Germline V gives CDR1 SQVTM, CDR2 ANQGSEA. The DNA of the CDR3 is TGCAGCGTTGAAGCCCCGGACAGCCTTAATGAAAAACTGTTTTTT. Translating it yields CSVEAPDSLNEKLFF.

V is TRBV19 and J is TRBJ1-5, with 12 bases aligning to TRBD1. The CDR3 contains 17 residues. Germline V CDR1 and CDR2: LNHDA, SQIVND (reference sequence). The ends lost 4 bases at V and 5 bases at J; junction bases unmatched: 9. CDR3 loop: CASSTSGTGGRYQPQHF. CDR3 in DNA: TGTGCCAGTAGTACCTCCGGGACAGGGGGCCGTTATCAGCCCCAGCATTTT. The complete variable domain, with remaining parts taken from reference TRBV19 and TRBJ1-5, reads DGGITQSPKYLFRKEGQNVTLSCEQNLNHDAMYWYRQDPGQGLRLIYYSQIVNDFQKGDIAEGYSVSREKKESFPLTVTSAQKNPTAFYLCASSTSGTGGRYQPQHFGDGTRLSIL.

This chain joins TRBV4-2 and TRBJ2-5; D remains ambiguous. The V and J ends lost 6 bases and 2 bases respectively, with 19 bases between them. Looked up from germline, CDR1 is LGHNA and CDR2 is YNFKEQ. This CDR3 is 16 amino acids long. CDR3 sequence (DNA): TGTGCCAGCAGGCCAAAGCAGCTTATACCTCAAGAGACCCAGTACTTC. Translation gives CASRPKQLIPQETQYF.

The chain couples TRBV27 to TRBJ1-5; 10 nucleotides agree with TRBD1. Germline V gene data show CDR1 as MNHEY and CDR2 as SMNVEV (reference sequence). The CDR3 covers 16 residues. The junction had 0 bases not matched to a gene; V was cut back by 0 bases and J by 1 base. The CDR3 loop is CASSLSGQGSNQPQHF. The CDR3 region has the DNA TGTGCCAGCAGTTTATCGGGACAGGGGAGCAATCAGCCCCAGCATTTT.

The CDR3 DNA sequence: TGTGCCAGCAGTCCCGTGGGCACGACCCGAGAGACCCAGTACTTC. Amino acid sequence: CASSPVGTTRETQYF. The chain links TRBV27 to TRBJ2-5, with D uncertain. The CDR3 spans 15 residues. The germline V gene encodes CDR1 MNHEY and CDR2 SMNVEV (reference sequence). Trimming took off 5 bases at V and 4 bases at J, with 17 bases between the two ends.

The chain recombines TRBV5-6 with TRBJ2-7; no clear D gene. In germline, CDR1 is SGHDT, CDR2 YYEEEE. The ends were cut back, 0 bases at V and 3 bases at J, with 4 bases in the middle. The CDR3 spans 12 residues. CDR3 amino acids: CASSLARYEQYF. CDR3 DNA sequence: TGTGCCAGCAGCTTGGCGCGCTACGAGCAGTACTTC.

The chain recombines TRBV4-1 with TRBJ2-1; no clear D. This CDR3 comprises 13 residues. The V and J ends lost 1 base and 2 bases respectively, with 3 bases between them. From germline, CDR1 is MGHRA and CDR2 YSYEKL. The chain's CDR3 is CASSQAAYNEQFF. CDR3 nucleotide sequence: TGCGCCAGCAGCCAAGCAGCCTACAATGAGCAGTTCTTC.

V is TRBV5-1 and J is TRBJ2-7; TRBD2 is a possible D gene (6 bases). This CDR3 contains 13 residues. Germline V gives CDR1 SGHRS, CDR2 YFSETQ. V lost 4 bases and J 6 bases, leaving 14 bases between the germline ends. The DNA for the CDR3 is TGCGCCAGCAGCCCCCCGGGACTGAGCGAGCAGTACTTC. The encoded protein is CASSPPGLSEQYF.

The rearrangement joins TRBV6-5 to TRBJ2-7, with no clear D. The CDR3 is made up of 12 amino acids. The germline V gene encodes CDR1 MNHEY and CDR2 SVGAGI. Trimming removed 7 bases at V and 6 bases at J, with 13 bases between. CDR3 sequence (DNA): TGTGCCAGCAACGCAGGTTGGATCGAGCAGTACTTC. This gives the protein CASNAGWIEQYF.

This chain connects TRBV10-1 to TRBJ1-6; 8 nucleotides align to TRBD1. V was pared by 8 bases and J by 6 bases, with 6 bases of the junction left unmatched. The CDR3 has 14 amino acids. The germline gives CDR1 WNHNN, CDR2 SYGVQD (reference sequence). The CDR3 reads CASCSGQGNSPLHF. As DNA, the CDR3 is TGCGCCAGCTGCTCAGGACAGGGTAATTCACCCCTCCACTTT.